This T cell receptor beta chain was captured by sequencing in a study of blood T cell repertoires in COVID-19. Study-level information: The samples span acute and convalescent COVID-19 from the United States, Italy and Spain. Sample material is recorded as cDNA or gDNA derived from T cells, B-cell-depleted T cells, or PBMCs.

In the source study's methods: The assay estimated nucleated cells by amplifying reference gene primers. Method: immunoSEQ multiplex PCR; TCRdb's copy keeps in-frame clones and lacks some. V, J and clone size were drawn from that table, and D and trimming were deduced from the DNA. The sample holds over 100,000 clones, 84% seen once. Trimming removed 3 bases at V and 4 bases at J, with 12 bases between. The CDR3 contains 15 residues. Germline-derived CDR1 and CDR2 are MDHEN and SYDVKM. The sequence was obtained from a woman in her forties or fifties with acute or convalescent COVID-19. The rearrangement links TRBV28 to TRBJ2-2, with unresolved D. The specimen sequenced was peripheral blood. For the CDR3, the DNA is TGTGCCAGCAGTTTCCCGGGTTTGGTCACCGGGGAGCTGTTTTTT. This codes for CASSFPGLVTGELFF.